These 17 T cell receptor beta chains came from one sample sequenced in a study of T cell repertoires in cytomegalovirus infection (dated by TCRdb to the late 2010s). Sequenced using an Illumina HiSeq 1500. TCRdb itself trimmed the public reads at Q25 with fastp, ran MiXCR and retained productive beta chains. Records with the same CDR3 protein are collapsed into one entry carrying the most frequent genes and DNA. The table for this sample lists under 850,000 distinct CDR3 sequences; 35% of them were counted only once. In total, the top ten clones hold 2.8% of the sample. Sequencing was performed on PBMCs. The receptor source for this set is a human donor in good health (CMV status not recorded). Some clones in this sample may be carry-over from other donors' samples.

The V call is TRBV28, the J call TRBJ2-7; D not certain. The CDR3 sequence is 14 residues long. CDR1 and CDR2 from the germline V gene are MDHEN and SYDVKM. The ends were cut back, 5 bases at V and 0 bases at J, with 11 bases in the middle. As DNA, the CDR3 is TGTGCCAGCAGTCCGATACCTAGCTCCTACGAGCAGTACTTC. Translating gives CASSPIPSSYEQYF.

This clonotype was counted a few times. The chain carries TRBV5-6 and TRBJ1-2, with D maybe TRBD1 (5 bases). The germline V gene encodes CDR1 SGHDT and CDR2 YYEEEE. The V gene lost 0 bases and the J gene lost 0 bases, with 15 bases spanning the gap. The CDR3 spans 17 residues. CDR3 coding DNA: TGTGCCAGCAGCTTGGGACCCGGGGCCCGATCTAACTATGGCTACACCTTC. It codes for CASSLGPGARSNYGYTF.

The table lists this clonotype with a few counts. The chain uses TRBV7-2 and TRBJ1-2; no clear D. The CDR3 extends over 15 amino acids. Trimming took off 5 bases at V and 4 bases at J, with 17 bases between the two ends. Germline V gene sequence: CDR1 SGHTA, CDR2 FQGNSA. The chain's CDR3 is CASSPPRVETYGYTF. The CDR3 nucleotides read TGTGCCAGCAGCCCCCCCCGGGTAGAGACCTATGGCTACACCTTC.

This clonotype was counted many times. The J gene is TRBJ2-1, the V gene TRBV7-2, with 8 bases aligning to TRBD2. The V and J ends lost 5 bases and 3 bases, in that order; junction bases with no gene match: 9. Germline assignment: CDR1 SGHTA and CDR2 FQGNSA. The CDR3 is 16 amino acids. In DNA, the CDR3 is TGTGCCAGCAGCCCCCGGGGGAGCGGGGGCTACAATGAGCAGTTCTTC. It is translated as CASSPRGSGGYNEQFF. Filled out from reference TRBV7-2 and TRBJ2-1, the complete variable domain reads GAGVSQSPSNKVTEKGKDVELRCDPISGHTALYWYRQSLGQGLEFLIYFQGNSAPDKSGLPSDRFSAERTGGSVSTLTIQRTQQEDSAVYLCASSPRGSGGYNEQFFGPGTRLTVL.

The V gene is TRBV7-2, the J gene TRBJ1-5, with 10 nucleotides matching TRBD1. Germline CDR1 is SGHTA and CDR2 is FQGNSA. The V gene end was trimmed by 5 bases and the J gene end by 7 bases; junction bases not matched to a gene: 5. This CDR3 spans 14 amino acids. The CDR3 loop reads CASSRGQGVQPQHF. CDR3 DNA: TGTGCCAGCAGCCGTGGACAGGGGGTGCAGCCCCAGCATTTT. Full variable domain (remainder filled in from reference TRBV7-2 and TRBJ1-5): GAGVSQSPSNKVTEKGKDVELRCDPISGHTALYWYRQSLGQGLEFLIYFQGNSAPDKSGLPSDRFSAERTGGSVSTLTIQRTQQEDSAVYLCASSRGQGVQPQHFGDGTRLSIL.

This chain joins TRBV5-6 and TRBJ1-1, with D perhaps matching TRBD1 (6 bases). The CDR3 loop spans 13 amino acids. V lost 5 bases, J lost 5 bases, and 13 bases lay in between. The germline V gene encodes CDR1 SGHDT and CDR2 YYEEEE. The CDR3 coding sequence is TGTGCCAGCAGTTACACAGGGACGACTGAAGCTTTCTTT. Amino acid sequence: CASSYTGTTEAFF.

V and J are TRBV12-3 or TRBV12-4 and TRBJ2-7; D might be TRBD1 (5 bases). This CDR3 has 14 amino acids. The V gene lost 4 bases and the J gene lost 3 bases, with 13 bases spanning the gap. The DNA of the CDR3 is TGTGCCAGCAGTTCCAGGGAAAAACTCTACGAGCAGTACTTC. Its translation: CASSSREKLYEQYF.

The chain recombines TRBV7-2 with TRBJ2-2, with D possibly TRBD2 on 6 matching bases. V lost 6 bases to trimming and J lost 8 bases, with 13 bases between them. CDR3 length: 13 residues. The V gene's germline CDR1 is SGHTA and CDR2 FQGNSA. This CDR3 reads CASSFIGGGELFF. CDR3 sequence (DNA): TGTGCCAGCAGTTTCATTGGGGGGGGGGAGCTGTTTTTT.

This clonotype was counted a few times. J is TRBJ2-3 and V is TRBV7-8; D is uncertain. From germline, CDR1 is SGHVS and CDR2 FQNEAQ. V was trimmed by 6 bases and J by 3 bases, leaving 19 bases between them. The CDR3 totals 16 residues. The CDR3 sequence is CASRSTVGMGTDTQYF. The CDR3 DNA follows: TGTGCCAGCAGATCTACAGTGGGGATGGGTACAGATACGCAGTATTTT.

This clonotype was recorded a few times. The rearrangement uses TRBV7-9 and TRBJ1-4; D possibly corresponds to TRBD1 (5 bases). This CDR3 is 15 amino acids long. V was clipped by 4 bases and J by 5 bases, with 14 bases between them. Germline values: CDR1 SEHNR, CDR2 FQNEAQ (reference sequence). The chain's CDR3 is CASSSKGNVNEKLFF. DNA for the CDR3: TGTGCCAGCAGCTCCAAGGGGAATGTGAATGAAAAACTGTTTTTT.

This chain links TRBV7-6 with TRBJ2-7, with D hard to call. V was cut by 1 base and J by 4 bases, with 8 bases left in between. Per the germline V gene, CDR1 is SGHVS and CDR2 is FNYEAQ. The CDR3 extends over 13 amino acids. CDR3 residues: CASSLGFFYEQYF. Here the CDR3 DNA reads TGTGCCAGCAGCTTAGGTTTCTTTTACGAGCAGTACTTC.

The rearrangement uses TRBV2 and TRBJ2-7; 14 bases agree with TRBD2. Per the germline V gene, CDR1 is SNHLY and CDR2 is FYNNEI. This CDR3 has 15 amino acids. The V segment lost 7 bases and the J segment 7 bases; nucleotides outside the gene matches: 9. CDR3 in amino acids: CASIQGTSGSDEQYF. The DNA for the CDR3 is TGTGCCAGCATTCAAGGGACTAGCGGGAGTGATGAGCAGTACTTC.

The rearrangement joins TRBV27 to TRBJ2-1; 11 nucleotides line up with TRBD2. The CDR3 covers 18 residues. V gave up 1 base and J gave up 4 bases; unmatched junction bases: 9. CDR1 and CDR2 (germline): MNHEY, SMNVEV (reference sequence). The CDR3 region has the DNA TGTGCCAGCAGTTTATTTCCGACTAGCGGGGCTACTTACAATGAGCAGTTCTTC. Translating it yields CASSLFPTSGATYNEQFF.

This chain joins TRBV12-5 and TRBJ1-5; D ambiguous. The CDR3 runs to 13 residues. V lost 1 base, J lost 9 bases, and 10 bases lay in between. Germline V lookup: CDR1 LGHNT, CDR2 FRNRAP. CDR3 nucleotides: TGTGCTAGTGGTTTGGCAAGAAGAAGGCCCCAGCATTTT. As protein: CASGLARRRPQHF.

This CDR3 is CASSLTDWDPYNEQFF. The CDR3 bases are TGTGCCAGCAGTTTAACCGACTGGGACCCTTACAATGAGCAGTTCTTC. This chain links TRBV27 with TRBJ2-1; D might be TRBD1 or TRBD2, each matching 5 bases. The V gene lost 2 bases and the J gene lost 4 bases, with 15 bases spanning the gap. Germline V CDR1 and CDR2: MNHEY, SMNVEV (reference sequence). The CDR3 length is 16 residues.

The CDR3 coding sequence is TGTGCCATCAGGGACGGAATTCAAGAGACCCAGTACTTC. It codes for CAIRDGIQETQYF. The rearrangement links TRBV10-3 to TRBJ2-5; the D is unclear. Germline CDR1 and CDR2: ENHRY and SYGVKD. V lost 6 bases to trimming and J lost 2 bases, with 10 bases between them. There are 13 residues in the CDR3.

This clonotype was detected a few times. V gene TRBV25-1 combines with J gene TRBJ2-1, with D unresolved. The V gene lost 2 bases and the J gene lost 0 bases, with 5 bases spanning the gap. Germline V CDR1 and CDR2: MGHDK, SYGVNS. This CDR3 has 14 amino acids. CDR3 amino acids: CASSELTSYNEQFF. The CDR3 coding sequence is TGTGCCAGCAGTGAACTAACCTCCTACAATGAGCAGTTCTTC.